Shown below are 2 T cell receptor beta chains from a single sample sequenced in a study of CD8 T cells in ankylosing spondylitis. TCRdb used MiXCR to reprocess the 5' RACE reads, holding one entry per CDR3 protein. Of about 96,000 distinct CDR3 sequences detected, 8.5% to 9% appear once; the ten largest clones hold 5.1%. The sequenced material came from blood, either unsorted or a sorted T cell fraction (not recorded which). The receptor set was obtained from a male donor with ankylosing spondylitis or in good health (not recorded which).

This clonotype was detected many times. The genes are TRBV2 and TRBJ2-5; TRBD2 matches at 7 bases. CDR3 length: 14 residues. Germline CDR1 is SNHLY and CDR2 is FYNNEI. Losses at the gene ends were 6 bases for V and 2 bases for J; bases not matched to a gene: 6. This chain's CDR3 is CASRGGGGQETQYF. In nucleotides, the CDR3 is TGTGCCAGCAGGGGCGGGGGAGGGCAAGAGACCCAGTACTTC.

This CDR3 is CASSLGGRAQGTEAFF. CDR3 DNA sequence: TGCGCCAGCAGCTTGGGAGGCAGAGCTCAGGGGACTGAAGCTTTCTTT. The V call is TRBV5-1, the J call TRBJ1-1, with D possibly TRBD1 on 6 matching bases. CDR3 size: 16 residues. Trimming shortened V by 0 bases and J by 5 bases, and 17 bases separated the two germline ends. The germline V gene has CDR1 SGHRS and CDR2 YFSETQ.